These 24 T cell receptor beta chains were sequenced from one sample in a study of T cells in Graves' hyperthyroidism and ophthalmopathy. Using RNA transcripts as the source, TCR beta CDR3 regions were amplified. TCR CDR3 underwent first-round RT-PCR with the HTBI primer set. TCRdb itself ran the multiplex PCR reads through MiXCR, one entry per CDR3 protein. This table holds some 150,000 distinct CDR3 sequences, roughly a fifth found once. Sequencing was done on a sample of blood. The receptor source for this set is a woman aged 45 to 65 with Graves' hyperthyroidism that later progressed to Graves' ophthalmopathy.

This clonotype was recorded at least ten times. The CDR3 region has the DNA TGTGCCAGCTCACCAGGTGTCGGACAGGGGGTGGAGACCCAGTACTTC. Translated, it gives CASSPGVGQGVETQYF. This chain uses TRBV18 with TRBJ2-5, with 10 bases aligning to TRBD1. Trimming cost V 2 bases and J 5 bases; bases outside gene matches: 8. Germline V gene sequence: CDR1 KGHSH, CDR2 LQKENI. CDR3 length: 16 amino acids. Looking up the rest from reference TRBV18 and TRBJ2-5 gives the full variable domain: NAGVMQNPRHLVRRRGQEARLRCSPMKGHSHVYWYRQLPEEGLKFMVYLQKENIIDESGMPKERFSAEFPKEGPSILRIQQVVRGDSAAYFCASSPGVGQGVETQYFGPGTRLLVL.

This clonotype was observed many times. The rearrangement links TRBV6-8 to TRBJ2-7, with 7 positions matching TRBD2. This CDR3 region has 14 residues. V lost 7 bases and J lost 0; bases outside the gene matches: 6. In germline, CDR1 is MNHGY, CDR2 SAAAGT. CDR3 in amino acids: CASTTKRGSYEQYF. CDR3 bases: TGTGCCAGCACCACCAAGCGGGGCTCCTACGAGCAGTACTTC.

This sequence joins TRBV19 and TRBJ1-5; D not resolved. From germline, CDR1 is LNHDA and CDR2 SQIVND (reference sequence). CDR3 size: 15 residues. Trimming stripped 2 bases from V and 5 bases from J, with 13 bases between. This CDR3 reads CASSIYWGGDQPQHF. The CDR3 region has the DNA TGTGCCAGTAGTATATATTGGGGTGGGGATCAGCCCCAGCATTTT.

This clonotype occurred many times. The CDR3 DNA is TGCGCCAGCAGCGCGGGACTAGCGGGAGGCAATGAGCAGTTCTTC. It translates to CASSAGLAGGNEQFF. The genes are TRBV5-1 and TRBJ2-1, with 15 bases lining up with TRBD2. Germline CDR1 reads SGHRS; CDR2 reads YFSETQ. The length of the CDR3 is 15 residues. V gave up 4 bases and J gave up 6 bases; unmatched junction bases: 2.

CDR3: CSASTSGFSYEQYF. CDR3 sequence (DNA): TGCAGTGCTAGTACTAGCGGATTCTCCTACGAGCAGTACTTC. The chain combines TRBV20-1 with TRBJ2-7, with TRBD2 identical over 8 bases. The CDR3 has 14 amino acids. The ends lost 3 bases at V and 0 bases at J; junction bases unmatched: 4. Germline assignment: CDR1 DFQATT and CDR2 SNEGSKA (reference sequence).

This clonotype was seen many times. This chain's CDR3 is CASSSEGLAVRYF. CDR3 DNA sequence: TGCGCCAGCAGCTCGGAGGGACTAGCGGTTAGGTACTTC. This chain links TRBV5-1 with TRBJ2-4; TRBD2 agrees at 11 bases. The CDR3 totals 13 residues. CDR1 is SGHRS, CDR2 YFSETQ, per germline. V lost 3 bases to trimming and J lost 15 bases; unmatched junction nucleotides: 8.

This clonotype was seen many times. The rearrangement joins TRBV20-1 to TRBJ2-3; perhaps TRBD2 as D (7 bases). The germline CDR1 and CDR2 sequences are DFQATT and SNEGSKA (reference sequence). V was trimmed by 0 bases and J by 4 bases, leaving 14 bases between them. This CDR3 spans 15 amino acids. For the CDR3, the DNA is TGCAGTGCTAGAGATTTTGGCGGGGGCGCAGATACGCAGTATTTT. It translates to CSARDFGGGADTQYF.

This clonotype was counted at least ten times. V gene TRBV28 combines with J gene TRBJ1-5; the D gene is possibly TRBD1 (5 bases). Trimming stripped 2 bases from V and 6 bases from J, with 14 bases between. This CDR3 is 15 amino acids long. Germline CDR1 and CDR2: MDHEN and SYDVKM. The DNA for the CDR3 is TGTGCCAGCAGTTTAGGGGCCCGGGGGATTCAGCCCCAGCATTTT. It encodes CASSLGARGIQPQHF.

This clonotype was recorded at least ten times. This rearrangement joins TRBV7-3 to TRBJ2-1; the D call may be TRBD1 or TRBD2 (6 bases each). Deletions cut 4 bases from V and 1 base from J, with 26 bases between. Germline-derived CDR1 and CDR2 are SGHTA and FQGTGA. This CDR3 is built from 20 residues. Here the CDR3 reads CASSSDRHPAGPVSYNEQFF. The CDR3 DNA sequence: TGTGCCAGCAGCTCCGACAGGCATCCGGCGGGACCTGTGTCCTACAATGAGCAGTTCTTC.

This clonotype was detected ten times or more. The rearrangement links TRBV5-5 to TRBJ2-1, with no clear D. The CDR3 is 15 residues long. V lost 3 bases and J 0 bases, leaving 10 bases between the germline ends. Per the germline V gene, CDR1 is SGHKS and CDR2 is YYEKEE (reference sequence). The CDR3 here is CASSSQVSSYNEQFF. The CDR3 region has the DNA TGTGCCAGCAGCTCCCAGGTGAGCTCCTACAATGAGCAGTTCTTC. The whole variable domain, filled in from reference TRBV5-5 and TRBJ2-1, reads DAGVTQSPTHLIKTRGQQVTLRCSPISGHKSVSWYQQVLGQGPQFIFQYYEKEERGRGNFPDRFSARQFPNYSSELNVNALLLGDSALYLCASSSQVSSYNEQFFGPGTRLTVL.

The rearrangement joins TRBV28 to TRBJ2-2; D uncertain. This CDR3 has 15 amino acids. The germline gives CDR1 MDHEN, CDR2 SYDVKM. Between the trimmed V and J ends, which lost 2 bases and 5 bases, there was a span of 12 bases. The CDR3 loop is CASSLVLMRTGELFF. As DNA, the CDR3 is TGTGCCAGCAGTTTAGTCTTGATGCGGACCGGGGAGCTGTTTTTT.

The J gene is TRBJ1-2, the V gene TRBV28, with TRBD1 matching 8 bases. V lost 5 bases and J lost 10; bases outside the gene matches: 12. Germline-derived CDR1 and CDR2 are MDHEN and SYDVKM. The CDR3 consists of 14 residues. CDR3 coding DNA: TGTGCCAGCAGTGGACAGGGACAGGACCCACCCTACACCTTC. Protein: CASSGQGQDPPYTF.

This chain links TRBV20-1 with TRBJ1-4; 8 bases line up with TRBD1. Trimming at V came to 6 bases and at J to 8 bases, leaving 8 bases not matched to a gene. Germline V CDR1 and CDR2: DFQATT, SNEGSKA (reference sequence). The CDR3 extends over 13 amino acids. The CDR3 protein is CSAKTGVDEKLFF. The CDR3 region has the DNA TGCAGTGCCAAGACAGGGGTAGACGAAAAACTGTTTTTT.

This clonotype was detected many times. This chain links TRBV20-1 with TRBJ2-1, with TRBD2 matching 10 bases. The CDR3 has 15 residues. V was pared by 4 bases and J by 7 bases, with 10 bases of the junction left unmatched. The germline CDR1 and CDR2 sequences are DFQATT and SNEGSKA (reference sequence). The CDR3 DNA follows: TGCAGTGCTATCGGGGAGCGGGAGGGCCAAAATGAGCAGTTCTTC. Translation gives CSAIGEREGQNEQFF.

This clonotype has at least ten counts. The V and J genes are TRBV20-1 and TRBJ2-1; D tentatively fits TRBD1 or TRBD2 (6 bases each). This CDR3 region has 13 residues. Germline values: CDR1 DFQATT, CDR2 SNEGSKA (reference sequence). Between the trimmed V and J ends, which lost 4 bases and 8 bases, there was a span of 15 bases. CDR3: CSAKGEAVDEQFF. The DNA of the CDR3 is TGCAGTGCTAAGGGGGAGGCAGTCGATGAGCAGTTCTTC.

This clonotype appeared a few times. The V call is TRBV5-1, the J call TRBJ2-6, with TRBD1 as a possible D gene (5 bases). The CDR3 length is 16 residues. Germline loops: CDR1 SGHRS, CDR2 YFSETQ. V was trimmed by 4 bases and J by 2 bases, leaving 13 bases between them. DNA for the CDR3: TGCGCCAGCAGCCTCTCTTCAGGGACTGGGGCCAACGTCCTGACTTTC. Encoded protein: CASSLSSGTGANVLTF.

This chain joins TRBV4-1 and TRBJ2-7, with 8 positions matching TRBD2. There are 12 residues in the CDR3. With 5 bases clipped from V and 4 bases from J, the junction kept 1 base outside the gene matches. Looked up from germline, CDR1 is MGHRA and CDR2 is YSYEKL. CDR3 sequence reads: CASSIAGYEQYF. The CDR3 nucleotides are TGCGCCAGCAGCATAGCGGGATACGAGCAGTACTTC.

There are a few counts of this clonotype. This chain connects TRBV7-9 to TRBJ1-5, with 7 bases identical to TRBD1. The CDR3 is made up of 14 amino acids. From germline, CDR1 is SEHNR and CDR2 FQNEAQ (reference sequence). With V trimmed by 9 bases and J by 3 bases, 8 bases remained unmatched. CDR3 in DNA: TGTGCCAGTAGTATCGGGACAGACAATCAGCCCCAGCATTTT. Its protein is CASSIGTDNQPQHF.

The table lists this clonotype with a few counts. This chain uses TRBV5-1 with TRBJ1-2, with D hard to call. The length of the CDR3 is 15 residues. Trimming took 0 bases from V and 1 from J, leaving 10 bases between them. Germline lookup yields CDR1 SGHRS and CDR2 YFSETQ. CDR3 in DNA: TGCGCCAGCAGCTTGGTTCCCGGGGTTAACTATGGCTACACCTTC. Its translation is CASSLVPGVNYGYTF.

This clonotype was counted many times. V gene TRBV4-1 combines with J gene TRBJ2-7; TRBD1 or TRBD2 may be the D gene (6 bases each). The CDR3 runs 17 residues. Trimming shortened V by 0 bases and J by 2 bases, and 17 bases separated the two germline ends. CDR1 and CDR2 (germline): MGHRA, YSYEKL. The CDR3 region is CASSQESEGEWAYEQYF. In nucleotides, the CDR3 is TGCGCCAGCAGCCAAGAATCGGAGGGGGAATGGGCCTACGAGCAGTACTTC.

V gene TRBV28 combines with J gene TRBJ2-5; 11 bases are a match to TRBD1. CDR3 length: 16 amino acids. The germline V gene has CDR1 MDHEN and CDR2 SYDVKM. The V segment lost 6 bases and the J segment 4 bases; nucleotides outside the gene matches: 10. The CDR3 nucleotides are TGTGCCAGCAGCCACCTCGGACAGGGGGCAGGAGAGACCCAGTACTTC. It encodes CASSHLGQGAGETQYF.

This clonotype turned up a few times. The chain couples TRBV19 to TRBJ1-1; possibly TRBD1 for D (5 bases). CDR3 size: 13 residues. The germline gives CDR1 LNHDA, CDR2 SQIVND (reference sequence). V was pared by 6 bases and J by 5 bases, with 13 bases between. The CDR3 here is CASSNPGGTEAFF. CDR3 coding DNA: TGTGCCAGTAGCAACCCGGGGGGGACTGAAGCTTTCTTT.

This clonotype was seen at least ten times. This chain connects TRBV6-6 to TRBJ1-5; 9 bases match TRBD1. Looked up from germline, CDR1 is MNHNY and CDR2 is SVGAGI (reference sequence). With 2 bases clipped from V and 7 bases from J, the junction kept 6 bases outside the gene matches. CDR3 length: 15 amino acids. CDR3 nucleotide sequence: TGTGCCAGCAGTTACATAGTGGGACAGGGACAGCCCCAGCATTTT. Encoded protein: CASSYIVGQGQPQHF.

This clonotype has a single count. This may stem from a read error, because a much larger clone lies one nucleotide away. The rearrangement links TRBV3-1 to TRBJ1-3, with D tentatively TRBD1 (6 bases). Germline-derived CDR1 and CDR2 are LGHDT and YNNKEL (reference sequence). CDR3 length: 15 residues. The chain's CDR3 is CVSTLDRTSGNTIYF. CDR3 bases: TGTGTCAGCACCCTAGACAGGACATCTGGAAACACCATATATTTT.